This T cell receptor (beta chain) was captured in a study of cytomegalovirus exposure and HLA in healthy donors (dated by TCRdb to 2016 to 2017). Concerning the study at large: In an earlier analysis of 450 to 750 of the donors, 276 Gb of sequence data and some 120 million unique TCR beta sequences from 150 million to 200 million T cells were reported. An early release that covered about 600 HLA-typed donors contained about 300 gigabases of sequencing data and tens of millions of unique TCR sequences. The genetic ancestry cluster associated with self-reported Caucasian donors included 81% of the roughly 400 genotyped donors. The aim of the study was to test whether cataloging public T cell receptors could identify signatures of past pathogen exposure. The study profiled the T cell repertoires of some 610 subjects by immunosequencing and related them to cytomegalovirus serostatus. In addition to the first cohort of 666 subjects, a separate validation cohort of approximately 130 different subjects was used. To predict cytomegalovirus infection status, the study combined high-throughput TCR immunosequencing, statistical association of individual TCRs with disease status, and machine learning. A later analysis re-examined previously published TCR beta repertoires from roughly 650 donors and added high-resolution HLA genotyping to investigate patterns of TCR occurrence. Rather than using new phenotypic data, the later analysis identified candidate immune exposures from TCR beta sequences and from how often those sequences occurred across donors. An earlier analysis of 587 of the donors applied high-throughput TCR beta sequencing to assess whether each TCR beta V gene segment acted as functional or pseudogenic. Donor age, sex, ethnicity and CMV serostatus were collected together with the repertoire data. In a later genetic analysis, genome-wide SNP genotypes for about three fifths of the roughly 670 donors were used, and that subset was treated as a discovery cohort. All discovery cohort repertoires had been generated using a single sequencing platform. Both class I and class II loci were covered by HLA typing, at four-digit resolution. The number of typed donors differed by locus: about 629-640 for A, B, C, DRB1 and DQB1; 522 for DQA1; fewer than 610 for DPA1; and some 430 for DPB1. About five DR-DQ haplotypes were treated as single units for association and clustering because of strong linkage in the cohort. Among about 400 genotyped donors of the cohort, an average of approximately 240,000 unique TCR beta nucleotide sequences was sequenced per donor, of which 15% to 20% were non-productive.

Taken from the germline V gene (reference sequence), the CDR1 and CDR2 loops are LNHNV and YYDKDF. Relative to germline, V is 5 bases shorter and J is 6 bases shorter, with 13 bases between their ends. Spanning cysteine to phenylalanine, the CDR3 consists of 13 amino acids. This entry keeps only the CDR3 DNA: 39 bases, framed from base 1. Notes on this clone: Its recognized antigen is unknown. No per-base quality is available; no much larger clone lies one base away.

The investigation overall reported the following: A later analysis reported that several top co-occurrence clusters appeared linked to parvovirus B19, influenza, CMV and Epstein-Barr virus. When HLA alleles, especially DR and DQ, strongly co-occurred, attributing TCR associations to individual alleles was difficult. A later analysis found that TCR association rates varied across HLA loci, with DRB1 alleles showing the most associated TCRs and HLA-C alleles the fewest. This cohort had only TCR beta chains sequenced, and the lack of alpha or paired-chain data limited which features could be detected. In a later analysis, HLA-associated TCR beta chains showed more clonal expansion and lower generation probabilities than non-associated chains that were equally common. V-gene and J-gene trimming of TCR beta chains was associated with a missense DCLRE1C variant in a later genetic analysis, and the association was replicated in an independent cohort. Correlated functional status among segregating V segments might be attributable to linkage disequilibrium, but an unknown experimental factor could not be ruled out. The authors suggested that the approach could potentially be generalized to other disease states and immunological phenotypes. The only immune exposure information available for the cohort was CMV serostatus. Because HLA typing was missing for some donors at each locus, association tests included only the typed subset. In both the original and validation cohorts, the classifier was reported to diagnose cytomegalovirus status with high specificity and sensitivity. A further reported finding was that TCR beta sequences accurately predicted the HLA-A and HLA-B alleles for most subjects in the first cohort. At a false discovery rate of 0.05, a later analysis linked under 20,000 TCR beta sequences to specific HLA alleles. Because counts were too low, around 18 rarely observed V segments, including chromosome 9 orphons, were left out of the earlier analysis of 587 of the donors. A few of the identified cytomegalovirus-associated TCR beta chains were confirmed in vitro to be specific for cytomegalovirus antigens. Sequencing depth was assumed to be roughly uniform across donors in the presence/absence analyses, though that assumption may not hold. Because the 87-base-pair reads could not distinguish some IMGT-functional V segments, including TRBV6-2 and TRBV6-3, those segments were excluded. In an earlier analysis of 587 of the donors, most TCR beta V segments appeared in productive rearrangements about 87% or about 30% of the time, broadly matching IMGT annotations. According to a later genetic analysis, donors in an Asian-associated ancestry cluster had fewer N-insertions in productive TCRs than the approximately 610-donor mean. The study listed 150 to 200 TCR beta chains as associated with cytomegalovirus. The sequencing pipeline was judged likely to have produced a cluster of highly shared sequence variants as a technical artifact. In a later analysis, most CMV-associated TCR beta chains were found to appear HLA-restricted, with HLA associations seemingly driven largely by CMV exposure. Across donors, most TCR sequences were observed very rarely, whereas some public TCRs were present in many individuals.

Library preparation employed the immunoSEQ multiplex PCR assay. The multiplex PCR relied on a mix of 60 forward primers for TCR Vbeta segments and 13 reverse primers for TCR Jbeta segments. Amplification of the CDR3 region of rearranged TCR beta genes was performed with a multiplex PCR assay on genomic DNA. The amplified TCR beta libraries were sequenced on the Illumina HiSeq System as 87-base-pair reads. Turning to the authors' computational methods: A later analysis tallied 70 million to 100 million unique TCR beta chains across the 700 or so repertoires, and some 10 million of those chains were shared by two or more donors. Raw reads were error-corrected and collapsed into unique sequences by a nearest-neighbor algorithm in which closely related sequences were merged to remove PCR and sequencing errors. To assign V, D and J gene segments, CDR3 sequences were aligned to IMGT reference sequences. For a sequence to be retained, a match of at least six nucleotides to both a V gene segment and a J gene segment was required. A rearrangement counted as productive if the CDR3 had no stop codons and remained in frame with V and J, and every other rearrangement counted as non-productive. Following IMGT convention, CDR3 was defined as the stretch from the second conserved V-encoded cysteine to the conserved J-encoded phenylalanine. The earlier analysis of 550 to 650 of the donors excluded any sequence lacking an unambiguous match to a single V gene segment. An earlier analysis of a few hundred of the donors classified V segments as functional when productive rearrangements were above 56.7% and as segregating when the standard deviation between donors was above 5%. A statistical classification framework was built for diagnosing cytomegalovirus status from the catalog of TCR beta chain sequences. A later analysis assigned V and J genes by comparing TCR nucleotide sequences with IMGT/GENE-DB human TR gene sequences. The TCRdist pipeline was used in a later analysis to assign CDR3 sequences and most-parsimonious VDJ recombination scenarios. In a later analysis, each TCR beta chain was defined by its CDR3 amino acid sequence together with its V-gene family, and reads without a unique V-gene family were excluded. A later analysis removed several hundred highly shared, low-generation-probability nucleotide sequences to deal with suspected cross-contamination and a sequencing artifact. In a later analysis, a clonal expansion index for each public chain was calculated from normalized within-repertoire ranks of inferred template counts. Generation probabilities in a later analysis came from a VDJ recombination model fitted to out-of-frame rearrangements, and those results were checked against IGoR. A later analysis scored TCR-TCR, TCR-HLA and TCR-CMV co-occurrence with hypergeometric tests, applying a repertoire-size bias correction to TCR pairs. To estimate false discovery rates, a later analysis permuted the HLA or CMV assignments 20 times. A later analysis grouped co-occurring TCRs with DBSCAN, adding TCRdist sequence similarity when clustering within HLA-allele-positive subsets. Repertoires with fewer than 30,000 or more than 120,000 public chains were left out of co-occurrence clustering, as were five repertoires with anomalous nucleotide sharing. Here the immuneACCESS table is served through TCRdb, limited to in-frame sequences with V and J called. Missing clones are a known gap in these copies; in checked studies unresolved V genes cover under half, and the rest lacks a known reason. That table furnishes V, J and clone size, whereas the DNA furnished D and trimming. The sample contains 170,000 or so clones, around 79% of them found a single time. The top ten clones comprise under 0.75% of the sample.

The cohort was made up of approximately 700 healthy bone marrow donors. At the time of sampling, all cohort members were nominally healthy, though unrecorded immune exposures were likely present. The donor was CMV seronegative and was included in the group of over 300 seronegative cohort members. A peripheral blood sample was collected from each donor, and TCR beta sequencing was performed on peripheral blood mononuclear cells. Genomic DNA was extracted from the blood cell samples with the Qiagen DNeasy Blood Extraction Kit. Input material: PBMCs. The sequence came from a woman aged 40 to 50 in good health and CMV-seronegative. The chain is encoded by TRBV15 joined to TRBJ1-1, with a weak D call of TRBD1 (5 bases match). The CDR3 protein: CATSYEGTSEAFF. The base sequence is TGTGCCACCAGCTATGAGGGGACTTCTGAAGCTTTCTTT.